This is a list of T cell receptor beta chains from one sample in a study of CD8 T cells in Susac syndrome. TCRdb re-derived calls from the immunoSEQ multiplex PCR reads in MiXCR, one entry per CDR3 protein. The sample has over 20,000 distinct CDR3 sequences; about 93% are singletons. The sequenced material came from CD8+ T cells from PBMCs. All receptors derive from a human donor with Susac syndrome. Each CDR3 is given with its conserved first and last residue. D genes are given only for firm matches. Size values are once, few and many counts, or a class for expanded clones, and some rows have none.

D: NA
V: TRBV3-1
size: NA
J: TRBJ2-1
CDR3: CASSQDGAGAGSYNEQFF
DNA: TGTGCCAGCAGCCAAGATGGAGCAGGGGCAGGTAGCTACAATGAGCAGTTCTTC

D: TRBD2
V: TRBV6-1
size: NA
J: TRBJ2-7
CDR3: CASSATSGGADEQYF
DNA: TGTGCCAGCAGTGCAACTAGCGGGGGGGCCGACGAGCAGTACTTC

D: TRBD1
V: TRBV28
size: NA
J: TRBJ1-2
CDR3: CASSYAGTGNYGYTF
DNA: TGTGCCAGCAGTTACGCCGGGACAGGGAACTATGGCTACACCTTC

D: TRBD1
V: TRBV5-6
size: few
J: TRBJ1-2
CDR3: CASSPSGTGEYGYTF
DNA: TGTGCCAGCAGTCCTTCCGGGACAGGGGAATATGGCTACACCTTC

D: NA
V: TRBV12-3/TRBV12-4
size: NA
J: TRBJ1-1
CDR3: CASSLWGSQEEGTTEAFF
DNA: TGTGCCAGCAGTTTATGGGGAAGTCAGGAGGAGGGGACCACTGAAGCTTTCTTT

D: NA
V: TRBV28
size: NA
J: TRBJ1-2
CDR3: CASSLVVGRDGYTF
DNA: TGTGCCAGCAGTTTAGTGGTAGGGCGGGATGGCTACACCTTC

D: TRBD1
V: TRBV9
size: once
J: TRBJ1-1
CDR3: CASSVPRQGVDTEAFF
DNA: TGTGCCAGCAGCGTACCCCGACAGGGTGTTGACACTGAAGCTTTCTTT

D: NA
V: TRBV7-8
size: once
J: TRBJ1-4
CDR3: CASSLISLSATNEKLFF
DNA: TGTGCCAGCAGCTTAATAAGTTTATCTGCAACTAATGAAAAACTGTTTTTT

D: NA
V: TRBV6-5
size: NA
J: TRBJ2-7
CDR3: CASSSRDIIYEQYF
DNA: TGTGCCAGCAGTTCCCGGGACATCATCTACGAGCAGTACTTC

D: NA
V: TRBV7-9
size: NA
J: TRBJ2-5
CDR3: CASSQTGALEETQYF
DNA: TGTGCCAGCAGCCAAACGGGGGCTTTAGAAGAGACCCAGTACTTC